The TCR beta chain under discussion was sequenced for a study of blood T cells in healthy people across ages. PBMCs, at least 6 million per sample, were isolated. Per sample, at least 5 micrograms of total RNA were extracted. Concerning this clonotype itself: What it recognizes is unknown.

Notes on the study in general: Naive T cell percentage strongly correlated with TCR beta diversity.

A sample-barcoded 5' primer and a J-beta primer mix were used in a second PCR of roughly 6 to 11 cycles. Each of the samples gave a minimum of 3 million paired-end reads that contained CDR3. TCRdb analysed the 5' RACE reads with MiXCR anew, one entry per CDR3 protein. The sample has about 1.1 million distinct CDR3 sequences; more than 30% are singletons. V lost 5 bases, J lost 1 base, and 14 bases lay in between. This CDR3 spans 15 amino acids. Per germline, CDR1 SGHVS and CDR2 FNYEAQ. The V call is TRBV7-6, the J call TRBJ1-1, with a possible D match to TRBD1 (5 bases). The sequence was obtained from a man younger than 30 in good health. The sample was blood. The CDR3 DNA reads TGTGCCAGCAGCCCGGAAGCGGGGGAGAACACTGAAGCTTTCTTT. It codes for CASSPEAGENTEAFF.